Sequencing of this T cell receptor beta chain was carried out in a study of blood T cell repertoires in COVID-19. Overall study context: T cells, B-cell-depleted T cells, or PBMCs supplied cDNA or gDNA.

CDR1 SGHRS and CDR2 YFSETQ come from the germline V gene. This CDR3 is built from 14 residues. V lost 2 bases and J 3 bases, leaving 9 bases between the germline ends. Data came from immunoSEQ multiplex PCR; TCRdb stores just in-frame clones and leaves some out. Counted here are 85,000 to 110,000 clones, roughly 87% occurring once; the ten biggest clones make up approximately 17%. The rearrangement uses TRBV5-1 and TRBJ2-4; tentatively, D is TRBD2 (5 bases). The sequence came from a woman older than 75 in a cohort sampled during active COVID-19. The sample taken for sequencing was peripheral blood. The CDR3 nucleotides read TGCGCCAGCAGCTTTTGGGAGAACAAAAACATTCAGTACTTC. Its translation: CASSFWENKNIQYF.